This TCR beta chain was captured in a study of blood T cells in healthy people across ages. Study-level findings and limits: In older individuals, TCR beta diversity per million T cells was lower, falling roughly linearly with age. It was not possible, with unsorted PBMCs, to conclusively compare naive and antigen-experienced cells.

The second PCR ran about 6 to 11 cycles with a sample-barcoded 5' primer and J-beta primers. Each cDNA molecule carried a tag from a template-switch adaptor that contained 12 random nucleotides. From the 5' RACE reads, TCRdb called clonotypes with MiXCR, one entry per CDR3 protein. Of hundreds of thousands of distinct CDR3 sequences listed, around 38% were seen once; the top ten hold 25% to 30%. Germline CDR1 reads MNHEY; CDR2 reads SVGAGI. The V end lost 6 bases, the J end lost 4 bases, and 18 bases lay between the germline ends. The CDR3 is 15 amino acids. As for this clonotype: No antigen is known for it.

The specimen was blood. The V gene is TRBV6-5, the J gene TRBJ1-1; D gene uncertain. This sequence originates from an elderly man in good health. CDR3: CASRPFGVLGTEAFF. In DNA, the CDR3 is TGTGCCAGCAGGCCGTTCGGGGTACTGGGCACTGAAGCTTTCTTT.